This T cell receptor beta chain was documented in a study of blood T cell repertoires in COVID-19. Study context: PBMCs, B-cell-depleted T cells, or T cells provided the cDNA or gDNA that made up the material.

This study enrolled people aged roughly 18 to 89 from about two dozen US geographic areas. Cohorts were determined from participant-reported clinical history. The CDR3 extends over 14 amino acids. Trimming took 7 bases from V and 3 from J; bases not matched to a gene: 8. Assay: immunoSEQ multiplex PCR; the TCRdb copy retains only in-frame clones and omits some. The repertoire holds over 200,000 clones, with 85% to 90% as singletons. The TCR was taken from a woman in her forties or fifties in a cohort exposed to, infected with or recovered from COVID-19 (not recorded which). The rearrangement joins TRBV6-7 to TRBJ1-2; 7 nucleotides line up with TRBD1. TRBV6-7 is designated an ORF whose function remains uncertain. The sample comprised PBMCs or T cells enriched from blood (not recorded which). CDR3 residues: CASNLVTGDYGYTF. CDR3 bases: TGTGCCAGCAACTTGGTTACAGGGGACTATGGCTACACCTTC.